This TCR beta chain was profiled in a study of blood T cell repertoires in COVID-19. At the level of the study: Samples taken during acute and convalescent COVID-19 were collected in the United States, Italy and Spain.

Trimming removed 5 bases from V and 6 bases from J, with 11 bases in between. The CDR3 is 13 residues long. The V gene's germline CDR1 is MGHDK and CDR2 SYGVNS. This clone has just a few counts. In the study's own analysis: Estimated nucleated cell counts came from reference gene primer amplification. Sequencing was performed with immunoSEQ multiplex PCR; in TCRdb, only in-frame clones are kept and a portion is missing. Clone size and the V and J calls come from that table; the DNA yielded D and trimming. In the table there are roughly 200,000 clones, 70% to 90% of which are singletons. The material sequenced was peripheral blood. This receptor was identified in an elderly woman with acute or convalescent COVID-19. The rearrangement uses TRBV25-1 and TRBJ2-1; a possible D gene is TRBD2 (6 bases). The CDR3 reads CASSPGLGNEQFF. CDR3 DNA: TGTGCCAGCAGTCCGGGACTGGGCAATGAGCAGTTCTTC. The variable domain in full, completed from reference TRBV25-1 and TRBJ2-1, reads EADIYQTPRYLVIGTGKKITLECSQTMGHDKMYWYQQDPGMELHLIHYSYGVNSTEKGDLSSESTVSRIRTEHFPLTLESARPSHTSQYLCASSPGLGNEQFFGPGTRLTVL.